The entry below describes one T cell receptor (beta chain). Antigen: not known. Each donor (without exception) was a healthy Caucasian. These data are taken from a study of identical twins. General observations from the study: High-abundance cord blood beta clonotypes had fewer insertions; memory repertoires showed none. Excess sharing by twins proved weaker in beta out-of-frame sequences.

The V gene lost 10 bases and the J gene lost 1 base, with 14 bases spanning the gap. CDR1 and CDR2 from the germline V gene are SNHLY and FYNNEI. The CDR3 has 15 amino acids. Template switching added a universal primer site, and cDNA bore unique molecular identifiers. TCRdb ran MiXCR on the 5' RACE reads and lists one entry per CDR3 protein. Of about 890,000 distinct CDR3 sequences listed, more than 9% are singletons. These same records also appear under a second study, on yellow fever vaccine responses in identical twins.

The chain links TRBV2 to TRBJ2-6, with D possibly being TRBD1 (5 bases). This receptor was identified in a woman aged 18 to 35 in good health. Material: PBMCs. CDR3 sequence (DNA): TGTGCCATCCCTGACCAGGGTTCTGGGGCCAACGTCCTGACTTTC. The encoded protein is CAIPDQGSGANVLTF.